The rows below give T cell receptor beta chains drawn from one sample of a study of Graves' ophthalmopathy and Graves' hyperthyroidism. TCRdb recomputed calls from the multiplex PCR reads with MiXCR, one row per CDR3 protein. The repertoire holds 650,000 to 900,000 distinct CDR3 sequences, roughly 40% seen once, with approximately 46% in the top ten. The sample consisted of peripheral blood. The receptors derive from an adult man with Graves' ophthalmopathy. Each CDR3 is given with its conserved first and last residue. A D gene is named only where the DNA matches it firmly. Some rows have no size entry. The others give once, few or many, or a class for an expanded clone.

d_gene,v_gene,j_gene,abundance,CDR3aa,CDR3nt
TRBD1,TRBV24-1,TRBJ1-6,once,CATSDPGTGGSSSPLHF,TGTGCCACCAGTGACCCAGGGACAGGGGGTTCTAGTTCACCCCTCCACTTT
TRBD1,TRBV4-2,TRBJ1-1,once,CASSQDRGGQGNTEAFF,TGTGCCAGCAGCCAAGATCGGGGGGGACAGGGGAACACTGAAGCTTTCTTT
TRBD2,TRBV25-1,TRBJ2-5,.,CASSYTSGRVETQYF,TGTGCCAGCAGTTACACTAGCGGGAGAGTTGAGACCCAGTACTTC
TRBD1,TRBV16,TRBJ1-2,.,CASSSDRGSFGYTF,TGTGCCAGCAGCAGTGACAGGGGGAGTTTCGGCTACACCTTC
.,TRBV7-9,TRBJ2-7,once,CASSLGGTAPYEQYF,TGTGCCAGCAGCTTGGGGGGGACAGCTCCCTACGAGCAGTACTTC
TRBD2,TRBV20-1,TRBJ2-7,few,CSAGEASGRVREQYF,TGCAGTGCTGGCGAGGCTAGCGGGAGGGTAAGGGAGCAGTACTTC
TRBD1,TRBV15,TRBJ1-2,.,CATSSPGQSYGYTF,TGTGCCACCAGCAGTCCGGGACAGAGCTATGGCTACACCTTC
.,TRBV6-5,TRBJ2-5,.,CASRKGGQPQYF,TGTGCCAGCAGGAAAGGGGGTCAGCCCCAGTACTTC
TRBD1,TRBV25-1,TRBJ2-6,few,CASSFSQGTSNVLTF,TGTGCCAGCAGTTTCTCACAGGGGACCAGCAACGTCCTGACTTTC
.,TRBV2,TRBJ2-5,.,CASRSRREETQYF,TGTGCCAGCAGAAGTAGGAGGGAAGAGACCCAGTACTTC
.,TRBV7-7,TRBJ2-7,many,CASSLAPIDEQYF,TGTGCCAGCAGCTTAGCCCCCATTGACGAGCAGTACTTC
.,TRBV7-9,TRBJ1-1,few,CASSLTRDMEDTEAFF,TGTGCCAGCAGCCTTACGCGGGACATGGAGGACACTGAAGCTTTCTTT
TRBD1,TRBV5-5,TRBJ1-5,.,CASSLAGTGVYSNQPQHF,TGTGCCAGCAGCTTAGCTGGGACAGGGGTGTATAGCAATCAGCCCCAGCATTTT
TRBD2,TRBV10-3,TRBJ2-5,few,CAISRRLGGGQETQYF,TGTGCCATCAGCCGAAGGTTGGGCGGGGGGCAAGAGACCCAGTACTTC
TRBD2,TRBV6-4,TRBJ2-3,.,CASSVAGGPDTQYF,TGTGCCAGCAGTGTAGCGGGGGGTCCCGATACGCAGTATTTT
.,TRBV7-2,TRBJ2-2,.,CASSLAGGIMSGELFF,TGTGCCAGCAGCCTGGCCGGGGGAATTATGTCCGGGGAGCTGTTTTTT